Listed below are T cell receptor beta chains from one sample, sequenced in a study of blood T cell repertoires in COVID-19. Clones were read by immunoSEQ multiplex PCR, and TCRdb kept only the in-frame ones, dropping some. The data contain over 110,000 clones, over 70% of them singletons. The material sequenced was PBMCs or T cells enriched from blood (not recorded which). The receptors come from a man aged 50 to 60 in a cohort exposed to, infected with or recovered from COVID-19 (not recorded which). The CDR3 runs from the conserved cysteine through the conserved F or W. D genes are given only for firm matches. Expanded clones are given a class, and other clones once, few, many or no size at all.

V gene: TRBV6-2/TRBV6-3; J gene: TRBJ2-3; clone size: .; D gene: TRBD2; CDR3 DNA: TGTGCCAGCAGCCTTCTAGCGGGAGGGCCCACAGATACGCAGTATTTT; CDR3 protein: CASSLLAGGPTDTQYF
V gene: TRBV28; J gene: TRBJ1-5; clone size: .; D gene: .; CDR3 DNA: TGTGCCAGCAGTCCAGATCAGCCCCAGCATTTT; CDR3 protein: CASSPDQPQHF
V gene: TRBV28; J gene: TRBJ2-2; clone size: few; D gene: TRBD2; CDR3 DNA: TGTGCCAGCAGCCTAGCGGTGGACGGCACCGGGGAGCTGTTTTTT; CDR3 protein: CASSLAVDGTGELFF
V gene: TRBV7-9; J gene: TRBJ2-2; clone size: once; D gene: TRBD2; CDR3 DNA: TGTGCCAGCAGCTTAGTGGTACTAGCGGAAACCGGGGAGCTGTTTTTT; CDR3 protein: CASSLVVLAETGELFF
V gene: TRBV28; J gene: TRBJ1-2; clone size: .; D gene: .; CDR3 DNA: TGTGCCAGCAGTTGGTTGCTTGTTGGGGGCCGTGGCTATGGCTACACCTTC; CDR3 protein: CASSWLLVGGRGYGYTF
V gene: TRBV5-1; J gene: TRBJ1-1; clone size: .; D gene: .; CDR3 DNA: TGCGCCAGCAGCTTGGCCAGTGAAGCTTTCTTT; CDR3 protein: CASSLASEAFF
V gene: TRBV6-5; J gene: TRBJ1-6; clone size: .; D gene: .; CDR3 DNA: TGTGCCAGCAGCCTACTGGGCAGGGGAGAGTCACCCCTCCACTTT; CDR3 protein: CASSLLGRGESPLHF
V gene: TRBV11-2; J gene: TRBJ1-6; clone size: few; D gene: TRBD1; CDR3 DNA: TGTGCCAGCAGCCCGGACAGGCTGTATAATTCACCCCTCCACTTT; CDR3 protein: CASSPDRLYNSPLHF
V gene: TRBV25-1; J gene: TRBJ2-3; clone size: .; D gene: TRBD2; CDR3 DNA: TGTGCCAGCACTAAAGCGGGGGCTAGCACAGATACGCAGTATTTT; CDR3 protein: CASTKAGASTDTQYF
V gene: TRBV5-4; J gene: TRBJ2-5; clone size: .; D gene: .; CDR3 DNA: TGTGCCAGCAGCTTGGACAGGTCCCCGCAAGAGACCCAGTACTTC; CDR3 protein: CASSLDRSPQETQYF
V gene: TRBV15; J gene: TRBJ2-1; clone size: .; D gene: TRBD2; CDR3 DNA: TGTGCCACCAGCAGAGATCGGGCGGGAGTTTACAATGAGCAGTTCTTC; CDR3 protein: CATSRDRAGVYNEQFF
V gene: TRBV5-6; J gene: TRBJ1-2; clone size: .; D gene: TRBD1; CDR3 DNA: TGTGCCAGCAGCTTGTACGGACAGGGGGCGCACTATGGCTACACCTTC; CDR3 protein: CASSLYGQGAHYGYTF
V gene: TRBV29-1; J gene: TRBJ2-7; clone size: .; D gene: TRBD1; CDR3 DNA: TGCAGCGTTGAACCCGGACAGGGCCAGCGCGAGCAGTACTTC; CDR3 protein: CSVEPGQGQREQYF
V gene: TRBV6-5; J gene: TRBJ2-7; clone size: .; D gene: .; CDR3 DNA: TGTGCCAGCAGTTTAAGAGCACTCCCCTCGTACGAGCAGTACTTC; CDR3 protein: CASSLRALPSYEQYF
V gene: TRBV11-2; J gene: TRBJ2-2; clone size: .; D gene: TRBD2; CDR3 DNA: TGTGCCAGCCGGTCCGTTGGACTAGCCGCGGCCGGGGAGCTGTTTTTT; CDR3 protein: CASRSVGLAAAGELFF
V gene: TRBV19; J gene: TRBJ1-2; clone size: .; D gene: TRBD1; CDR3 DNA: TGTGCCAGTAACCCCCGGGACAGGGTCCGTGGCTACACCTTC; CDR3 protein: CASNPRDRVRGYTF
V gene: TRBV24-1; J gene: TRBJ2-1; clone size: .; D gene: TRBD2; CDR3 DNA: TGTGCCACCAGTGATTTGGCCAGCGGGAGGGCCTACAATGAGCAGTTCTTC; CDR3 protein: CATSDLASGRAYNEQFF
V gene: TRBV5-4; J gene: TRBJ1-4; clone size: .; D gene: TRBD1; CDR3 DNA: TGTGCCAGCAGCCGGACAGGGGATGAAAAACTGTTTTTT; CDR3 protein: CASSRTGDEKLFF
V gene: TRBV27; J gene: TRBJ2-1; clone size: .; D gene: .; CDR3 DNA: TGTGCCACCAGTTCCAGAAGACTTAACAATGAGCAGTTCTTC; CDR3 protein: CATSSRRLNNEQFF
V gene: TRBV18; J gene: TRBJ1-6; clone size: .; D gene: TRBD1; CDR3 DNA: TGTGCCAGCTCACGACAGGGTATCTCCTATAATTCACCCCTCCACTTT; CDR3 protein: CASSRQGISYNSPLHF
V gene: TRBV27; J gene: TRBJ2-3; clone size: .; D gene: .; CDR3 DNA: TGTGCCAGCAGTGTAAGCCTCGGGGTCACACACGGTACGCAGTATTTT; CDR3 protein: CASSVSLGVTHGTQYF
V gene: TRBV18; J gene: TRBJ1-2; clone size: few; D gene: .; CDR3 DNA: TGTGCCAGCTCACCCAATCTCCAAGGTAGCCTTGGCTACACCTTC; CDR3 protein: CASSPNLQGSLGYTF
V gene: TRBV18; J gene: TRBJ1-5; clone size: .; D gene: .; CDR3 DNA: TGTGCCAGCTCACCGAGCGGGAGCAATCAGCCCCAGCATTTT; CDR3 protein: CASSPSGSNQPQHF